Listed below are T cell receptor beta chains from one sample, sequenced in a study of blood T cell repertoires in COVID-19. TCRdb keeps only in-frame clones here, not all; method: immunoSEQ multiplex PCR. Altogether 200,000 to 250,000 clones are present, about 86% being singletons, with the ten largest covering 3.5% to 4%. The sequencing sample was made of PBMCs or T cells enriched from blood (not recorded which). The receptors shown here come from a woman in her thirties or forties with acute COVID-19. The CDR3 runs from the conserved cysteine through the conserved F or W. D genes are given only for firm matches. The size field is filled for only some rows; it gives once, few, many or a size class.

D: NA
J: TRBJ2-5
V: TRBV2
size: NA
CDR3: CASRQGSQTQYF
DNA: TGTGCCAGCAGACAGGGTTCGCAGACCCAGTACTTC

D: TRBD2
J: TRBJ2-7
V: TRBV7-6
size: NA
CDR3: CASSLGTSREQYF
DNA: TGTGCCAGCAGCTTGGGGACTAGTCGTGAGCAGTACTTC

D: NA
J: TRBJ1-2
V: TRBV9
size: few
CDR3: CASNNLGRYSGYTF
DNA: TGTGCCAGCAATAATCTGGGGAGATATTCTGGCTACACCTTC

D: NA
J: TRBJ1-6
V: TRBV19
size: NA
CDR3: CASRRLRDSPLHF
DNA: TGTGCCAGTAGACGGTTGAGGGATTCACCCCTCCACTTT

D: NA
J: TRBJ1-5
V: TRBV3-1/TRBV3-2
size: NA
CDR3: CASSQEGGQPQHF
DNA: TGTGCCAGCAGCCAAGAGGGGGGGCAGCCCCAGCATTTT

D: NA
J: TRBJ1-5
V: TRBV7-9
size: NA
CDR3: CASSLEGSNQPQHF
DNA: TGTGCCAGCAGCTTAGAGGGGAGCAATCAGCCCCAGCATTTT

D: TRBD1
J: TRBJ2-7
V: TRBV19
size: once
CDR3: CASSPGTGSYEQYF
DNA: TGTGCCAGTAGCCCCGGGACAGGGTCCTACGAGCAGTACTTC

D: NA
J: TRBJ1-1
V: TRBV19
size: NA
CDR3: CASSMFGEHEAFF
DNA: TGTGCCAGTAGTATGTTCGGAGAACACGAAGCTTTCTTT

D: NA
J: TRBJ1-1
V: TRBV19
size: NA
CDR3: CASPPGRASMNTEAFF
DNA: TGTGCCAGTCCCCCGGGCAGGGCGAGCATGAACACTGAAGCTTTCTTT

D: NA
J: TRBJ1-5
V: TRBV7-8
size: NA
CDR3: CASSLGRRMNQPQHF
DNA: TGTGCCAGCAGCTTAGGGAGACGGATGAATCAGCCCCAGCATTTT

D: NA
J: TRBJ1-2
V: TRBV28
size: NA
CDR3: CASSFQGYGYTF
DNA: TGTGCCAGCAGTTTTCAGGGGTACGGCTACACCTTC

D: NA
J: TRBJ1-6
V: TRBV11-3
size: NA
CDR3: CASSNPGGAPLHF
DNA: TGTGCCAGCAGCAATCCGGGGGGGGCACCCCTCCACTTT

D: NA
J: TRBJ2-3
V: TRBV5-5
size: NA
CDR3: CASSSLLSLSSTDTQYF
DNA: TGTGCCAGCAGCTCCCTACTCTCTTTATCTAGCACAGATACGCAGTATTTT

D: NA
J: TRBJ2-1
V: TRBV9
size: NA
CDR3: CASSDREMNEQFF
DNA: TGTGCCAGCTCAGATCGGGAGATGAATGAGCAGTTCTTC

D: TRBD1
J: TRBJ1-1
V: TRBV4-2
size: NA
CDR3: CASGDRETEAFF
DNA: TGTGCCAGCGGGGACAGGGAAACTGAAGCTTTCTTT

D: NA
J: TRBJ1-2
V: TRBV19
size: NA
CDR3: CASMGGADGRFYGYTF
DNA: TGTGCCAGCATGGGAGGGGCTGACGGGCGGTTCTATGGCTACACCTTC

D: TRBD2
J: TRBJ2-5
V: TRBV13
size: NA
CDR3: CASSMGLAGGPETQYF
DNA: TGTGCCAGCAGCATGGGACTAGCGGGAGGGCCAGAGACCCAGTACTTC

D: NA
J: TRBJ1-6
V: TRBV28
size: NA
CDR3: CASSLLGRHSPLHF
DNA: TGTGCCAGCAGTTTATTGGGGAGACACTCACCCCTCCACTTT

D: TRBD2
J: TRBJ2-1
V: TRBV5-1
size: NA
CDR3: CASSLVAGGGNEQFF
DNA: TGCGCCAGCAGCTTGGTAGCGGGAGGGGGCAATGAGCAGTTCTTC

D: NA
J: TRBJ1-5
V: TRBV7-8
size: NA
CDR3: CASSLVGKGLGNQPQHF
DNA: TGTGCCAGCAGCTTAGTCGGAAAGGGGCTCGGCAATCAGCCCCAGCATTTT

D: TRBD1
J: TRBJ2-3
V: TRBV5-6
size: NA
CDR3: CASSFLPGTGGGTDTQYF
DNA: TGTGCCAGCAGCTTTCTGCCCGGGACAGGGGGAGGGACAGATACGCAGTATTTT

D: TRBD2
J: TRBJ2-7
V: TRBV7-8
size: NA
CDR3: CASSLVGTRGSTYEQYF
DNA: TGTGCCAGCAGCTTAGTGGGGACTAGGGGCTCCACCTACGAGCAGTACTTC

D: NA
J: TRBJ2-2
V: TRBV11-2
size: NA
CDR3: CASSLVRHIITGELFF
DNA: TGTGCCAGCAGCTTAGTTCGACATATAATCACCGGGGAGCTGTTTTTT

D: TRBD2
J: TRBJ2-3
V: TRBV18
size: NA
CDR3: CASSLLAGGSTDTQYF
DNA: TGTGCCAGCTCACTGCTAGCGGGAGGAAGCACAGATACGCAGTATTTT

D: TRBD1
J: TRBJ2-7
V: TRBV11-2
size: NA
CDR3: CASSFSRQGANEQYF
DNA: TGTGCCAGCAGCTTTTCGAGACAGGGGGCAAACGAGCAGTACTTC

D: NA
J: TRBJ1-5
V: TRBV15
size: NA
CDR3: CATSRAGARGNQPQHF
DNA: TGTGCCACCAGCAGAGCAGGGGCCAGGGGTAATCAGCCCCAGCATTTT

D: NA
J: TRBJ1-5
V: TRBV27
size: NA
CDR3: CASSLSSPFSNQPQHF
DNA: TGTGCCAGCAGTTTATCGTCCCCCTTCAGCAATCAGCCCCAGCATTTT

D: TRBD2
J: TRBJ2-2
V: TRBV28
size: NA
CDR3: CASQRGGYTGELFF
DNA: TGTGCCAGCCAGCGGGGAGGATACACCGGGGAGCTGTTTTTT

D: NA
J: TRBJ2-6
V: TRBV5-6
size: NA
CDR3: CASSFSGTDGANVLTF
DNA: TGTGCCAGCAGCTTCTCTGGGACTGATGGGGCCAACGTCCTGACTTTC

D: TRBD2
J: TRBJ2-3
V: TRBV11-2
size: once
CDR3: CASSPPGGTSGVTDTQYF
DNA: TGTGCCAGCAGCCCCCCCGGAGGAACTAGCGGGGTCACAGATACGCAGTATTTT

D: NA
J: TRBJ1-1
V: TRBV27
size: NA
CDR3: CASSLRTNLRNTEAFF
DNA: TGTGCCAGCAGTCTCAGGACTAACCTAAGGAACACTGAAGCTTTCTTT

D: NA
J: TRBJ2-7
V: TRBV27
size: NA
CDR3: CASSPATERIYEQYF
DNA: TGTGCCAGCAGTCCCGCGACAGAACGAATCTACGAGCAGTACTTC

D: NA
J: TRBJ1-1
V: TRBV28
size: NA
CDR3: CASSFDSAENTEAFF
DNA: TGTGCCAGCAGTTTCGACAGCGCAGAGAACACTGAAGCTTTCTTT

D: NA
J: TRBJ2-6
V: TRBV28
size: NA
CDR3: CASSLTVSGANVLTF
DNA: TGTGCCAGCAGCCTGACAGTTTCTGGGGCCAACGTCCTGACTTTC

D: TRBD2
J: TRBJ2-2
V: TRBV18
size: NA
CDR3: CASSPLTSGIVNTGELFF
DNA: TGTGCCAGCTCACCACTGACTAGCGGGATCGTTAACACCGGGGAGCTGTTTTTT

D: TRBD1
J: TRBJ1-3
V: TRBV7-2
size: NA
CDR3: CASSTAGTGARNTIYF
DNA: TGTGCCAGCAGCACTGCCGGGACAGGGGCTAGAAACACCATATATTTT

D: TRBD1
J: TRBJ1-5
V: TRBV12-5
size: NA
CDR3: CASGLVPLTGGNQPQHF
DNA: TGTGCTAGTGGTTTGGTACCCCTGACAGGGGGGAATCAGCCCCAGCATTTT

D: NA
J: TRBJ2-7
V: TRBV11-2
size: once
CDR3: CASSFVYEQYF
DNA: TGTGCCAGCAGCTTTGTCTATGAGCAGTACTTC

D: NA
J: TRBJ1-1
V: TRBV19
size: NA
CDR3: CASSMDKNTEAFF
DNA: TGTGCCAGTAGTATGGACAAGAACACTGAAGCTTTCTTT

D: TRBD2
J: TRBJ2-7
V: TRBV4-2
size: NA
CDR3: CASSPKREANPYEQYF
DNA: TGTGCCAGCAGCCCTAAGCGGGAGGCCAATCCCTACGAGCAGTACTTC

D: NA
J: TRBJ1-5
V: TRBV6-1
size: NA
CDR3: CASSEATRQPQHF
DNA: TGTGCCAGCAGTGAAGCGACACGCCAGCCCCAGCATTTT

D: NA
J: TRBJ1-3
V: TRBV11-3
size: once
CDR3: CASSLVGPGNTIYF
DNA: TGTGCCAGCAGCTTGGTGGGGCCCGGAAACACCATATATTTT

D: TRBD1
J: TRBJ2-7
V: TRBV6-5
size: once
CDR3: CASRGGQGASYEQYF
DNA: TGTGCCAGCAGGGGGGGACAGGGGGCCTCCTACGAGCAGTACTTC

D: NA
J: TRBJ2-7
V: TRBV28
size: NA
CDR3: CASSFPRGEQYF
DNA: TGTGCCAGCAGTTTTCCCCGAGGGGAGCAGTACTTC